Listed here are 24 T cell receptor beta chains from one sample, sequenced in a study of beta chain features in type 1 diabetes. What was sequenced were expressed TCRB transcripts, since all of the isolated RNA had been reverse transcribed. This table comes from immunoSEQ multiplex PCR, and its TCRdb copy is limited to in-frame clones, with some not included. The sample includes tens of thousands of clones, roughly 30% of them seen just once. The sequencing input was stem cell memory CD4+ T cells from blood. The receptors were gathered from a woman aged 18-29 years in good health.

This clone was counted a few times. The gene calls are TRBV4-3 and TRBJ2-5; 7 positions match TRBD2. Germline assignment: CDR1 LGHNA and CDR2 YSLEER. CDR3 length: 15 residues. J was trimmed by 4 bases and V by 0 bases; bases with no gene match: 5. The CDR3 nucleotides are TGCGCCAGCAGCCAAGAATCAGGGAGGGTAGAGACCCAGTACTTC. As protein: CASSQESGRVETQYF.

This clone was seen more than once but under ten times. This sequence joins TRBV4-3 and TRBJ2-3; 9 nucleotides agree with TRBD2. Germline CDR1 and CDR2: LGHNA and YSLEER. The CDR3 sequence is 15 residues long. V shed 4 bases and J 6 bases; nucleotides not matched to a gene: 8. CDR3 sequence reads: CASSREAGGIDTQYF. In DNA form, the CDR3 reads TGCGCCAGCAGCCGAGAAGCGGGGGGCATCGATACGCAGTATTTT.

This clone was seen more than once but under ten times. V gene TRBV14 combines with J gene TRBJ1-1; a possible D gene is TRBD1 (5 bases). CDR1 and CDR2 from the germline V gene are SGHDN and FVKESK. The CDR3 is 13 amino acids. Between the trimmed V and J ends, which lost 3 bases and 1 base, there was a span of 6 bases. CDR3 protein: CASSQGQNTEAFF. DNA of the CDR3: TGTGCCAGCAGCCAGGGGCAGAACACTGAAGCTTTCTTT.

The V and J genes are TRBV4-3 and TRBJ2-2, with TRBD2 matching over 7 bases. The trim removed 6 bases at V and 5 bases at J, leaving 6 bases unmatched. Germline V gene lookup returns CDR1 LGHNA and CDR2 YSLEER. The CDR3 has 14 residues. The chain's CDR3 is CASSIQRGTGELFF. CDR3 DNA sequence: TGCGCCAGCAGTATCCAGCGGGGAACCGGGGAGCTGTTTTTT.

This clone was detected only a few times. The chain employs TRBV19 and TRBJ2-1; D might be TRBD2 (6 bases). The CDR3 sequence is 14 residues long. Trimming shortened V by 5 bases and J by 5 bases, and 13 bases separated the two germline ends. Germline loops: CDR1 LNHDA, CDR2 SQIVND (reference sequence). The CDR3 DNA sequence: TGTGCCAGTAGTTTAATAGCGGCCAACAATGAGCAGTTCTTC. Protein sequence: CASSLIAANNEQFF.

This clone was picked up many times. The chain recombines TRBV29-1 with TRBJ2-4; possible D gene TRBD1, 5 bases. This CDR3 is built from 13 residues. The germline V and J ends were trimmed by 1 base and 7 bases, with 11 bases remaining between them. Germline loops: CDR1 SQVTM, CDR2 ANQGSEA. CDR3 sequence reads: CSVEVGEGNIQYF. The CDR3 DNA sequence: TGCAGCGTTGAAGTAGGGGAAGGCAACATTCAGTACTTC.

This clone has a handful of counts. CDR3: CASSRGLQGLVVTQYF. The CDR3 coding sequence is TGTGCCAGCAGCCGGGGACTGCAAGGTTTGGTGGTGACCCAGTACTTC. The rearrangement uses TRBV7-9 and TRBJ2-5; TRBD2 is a possible D gene (6 bases). CDR1 and CDR2 from the germline V gene are SEHNR and FQNEAQ (reference sequence). Deletions cut 5 bases from V and 7 bases from J, with 23 bases between. CDR3 length: 16 amino acids.

This chain uses TRBV4-1 with TRBJ1-4; no clear D. Germline assignment: CDR1 MGHRA and CDR2 YSYEKL. Trimming left V 0 bases short and J 0 bases short, with 5 bases between. The CDR3 contains 15 residues. The CDR3 sequence: CASSQDEATNEKLFF. The CDR3 DNA reads TGCGCCAGCAGCCAAGACGAGGCAACTAATGAAAAACTGTTTTTT.

This clone has a handful of counts. This sequence joins TRBV19 and TRBJ1-1; 7 nucleotides align to TRBD1. Germline trimming cut 5 bases from V and 3 bases from J; bases unmatched to any gene: 9. This CDR3 comprises 15 residues. Germline CDR1 is LNHDA and CDR2 is SQIVND (reference sequence). CDR3 sequence: CASSFPQGGDTEAFF. CDR3 nucleotides: TGTGCCAGTAGTTTCCCCCAGGGGGGTGACACTGAAGCTTTCTTT.

The chain carries TRBV6-5 and TRBJ2-1, with TRBD2 matching 13 bases. Germline CDR1 MNHEY, CDR2 SVGAGI. The CDR3 runs to 15 residues. The J segment lost 8 bases and the V segment lost 5 bases, leaving 6 bases of the junction unmatched. The CDR3 loop reads CASSRGTSGIYEQFF. CDR3 nucleotides: TGTGCCAGCAGTCGAGGGACTAGCGGGATCTATGAGCAGTTCTTC.

The chain has TRBV6-6 and TRBJ2-5, with D perhaps TRBD2 (5 bases). Trimming shortened V by 7 bases and J by 5 bases, and 17 bases separated the two germline ends. CDR3 length: 14 residues. CDR1 is MNHNY, CDR2 SVGAGI, per germline (reference sequence). CDR3 coding DNA: TGTGCCAGCACTTCCAGCGGCAAAAAGGAGACCCAGTACTTC. Translated, it gives CASTSSGKKETQYF.

This clone was counted only a few times. V and J are TRBV7-9 and TRBJ1-2, with D tentatively TRBD1 (6 bases). V was pared by 4 bases and J by 7 bases, with 13 bases between. This CDR3 is built from 13 residues. Germline values: CDR1 SEHNR, CDR2 FQNEAQ (reference sequence). As DNA, the CDR3 is TGTGCCAGCAGCTACGACAGGACCTCTGGCTACACCTTC. This sequence encodes CASSYDRTSGYTF.

The chain uses TRBV19 and TRBJ1-1; the D is unclear. The CDR3 is made up of 14 amino acids. V gave up 5 bases and J gave up 0 bases, with 10 bases separating them. CDR1 and CDR2 from the germline V gene are LNHDA and SQIVND (reference sequence). The CDR3 loop is CASSLDTMNTEAFF. DNA of the CDR3: TGTGCCAGTAGTCTTGACACAATGAACACTGAAGCTTTCTTT.

This clone has just a few counts. The CDR3 here is CAWSVGGAGNEKLFF. For the CDR3, the DNA is TGTGCCTGGAGTGTAGGCGGGGCGGGGAATGAAAAACTGTTTTTT. This rearrangement joins TRBV30 to TRBJ1-4; D perhaps matches TRBD1 (5 bases). This CDR3 has 15 amino acids. In germline, CDR1 is GTSNPN, CDR2 SVGIG (reference sequence). V was clipped by 0 bases and J by 5 bases, with 13 bases between them.

The chain joins TRBV7-2 to TRBJ2-3; 9 bases align to TRBD2. The CDR3 runs to 14 residues. Germline CDR1 SGHTA, CDR2 FQGNSA. V was clipped by 10 bases and J by 5 bases; unmatched bases: 10. CDR3 nucleotide sequence: TGTGCCACTTCGGCGTCTAGCGGGAAAGATACGCAGTATTTT. This gives the protein CATSASSGKDTQYF.

This rearrangement joins TRBV30 to TRBJ2-7, with TRBD2 identical over 7 bases. The CDR3 is made up of 11 amino acids. Germline V gene sequence: CDR1 GTSNPN, CDR2 SVGIG (reference sequence). The trim removed 8 bases at V and 13 bases at J, leaving 14 bases unmatched. CDR3 nucleotide sequence: TGTGCCGCCGCCGAGCGGGACCTACGTTACTTC. It specifies CAAAERDLRYF.

This clone was seen more than once but under ten times. The chain combines TRBV11-1 with TRBJ2-7; D is perhaps TRBD1 (5 bases). The CDR3 is 15 residues long. The germline gives CDR1 SGHAT, CDR2 FQDESV (reference sequence). V gave up 2 bases and J gave up 4 bases, with 15 bases separating them. In nucleotides, the CDR3 is TGTGCCAGCAGCTTACAGGGAATTGGGCAATACGAGCAGTACTTC. Its protein product is CASSLQGIGQYEQYF.

The chain joins TRBV18 to TRBJ1-2; 8 positions match TRBD1. Losses at the gene ends were 4 bases for V and 5 bases for J; bases not matched to a gene: 3. The CDR3 totals 13 residues. CDR1 KGHSH and CDR2 LQKENI come from the germline V gene. CDR3 sequence: CASSRTGTYGYTF. CDR3 bases: TGTGCCAGCTCACGGACAGGGACTTATGGCTACACCTTC.

The chain couples TRBV5-5 to TRBJ2-3; D is perhaps TRBD2 (6 bases). With 4 bases removed from V and 3 bases from J, the gap between germline ends came to 12 bases. The germline CDR1 and CDR2 sequences are SGHKS and YYEKEE (reference sequence). The CDR3 spans 14 residues. The CDR3 DNA is TGTGCCAGCAGCCCCTTGACTAGTACAGATACGCAGTATTTT. Translating it yields CASSPLTSTDTQYF.

This clone came up a few times. The J gene is TRBJ2-3, the V gene TRBV19; the match to TRBD2 covers 8 bases. The V segment lost 7 bases and the J segment 8 bases; nucleotides outside the gene matches: 8. Germline-derived CDR1 and CDR2 are LNHDA and SQIVND (reference sequence). The CDR3 extends over 13 amino acids. CDR3 sequence: CASKVAGGGTQYF. CDR3 nucleotide sequence: TGTGCCAGTAAGGTTGCGGGGGGAGGTACGCAGTATTTT.

This clone was recorded a few times. This chain links TRBV4-3 with TRBJ2-7; 8 nucleotides line up with TRBD2. The CDR3 is made up of 15 amino acids. The germline gives CDR1 LGHNA, CDR2 YSLEER. With V trimmed by 2 bases and J by 4 bases, 7 bases remained unmatched. DNA of the CDR3: TGCGCCAGCAGCCAATCTCGGACTAGCTTTTACGAGCAGTACTTC. The encoded protein is CASSQSRTSFYEQYF.

CDR3 sequence: CASSQDSRQGANEQYF. CDR3 nucleotide sequence: TGCGCCAGCAGCCAAGATAGCCGACAGGGGGCCAACGAGCAGTACTTC. V gene TRBV4-3 combines with J gene TRBJ2-7; 10 bases map to TRBD1. J gave up 5 bases and V 0 bases, and 7 bases lay outside the gene matches. The CDR3 is 16 residues long. The germline CDR1 and CDR2 sequences are LGHNA and YSLEER.

A few counts support this clone. This specimen includes other DNA sequences encoding the same CDR3. This chain links TRBV5-1 with TRBJ2-1, with TRBD2 identical over 13 bases. The CDR3 covers 15 residues. V was pared by 3 bases and J by 5 bases, with 2 bases of the junction left unmatched. The germline V gene encodes CDR1 SGHRS and CDR2 YFSETQ. CDR3 sequence (DNA): TGCGCCAGCAGCTCAGGGACTAGCGGGAACAATGAGCAGTTCTTC. It is translated as CASSSGTSGNNEQFF.

This clone was counted only a few times. This sequence joins TRBV7-8 and TRBJ2-4; possible D gene TRBD2, 6 bases. The germline CDR1 and CDR2 sequences are SGHVS and FQNEAQ. The CDR3 extends over 16 amino acids. V was cut by 6 bases and J by 2 bases, with 17 bases left in between. The CDR3 DNA follows: TGTGCCAGCAGTCAAACCCCACTAGCATCCAAAAACATTCAGTACTTC. Its protein product is CASSQTPLASKNIQYF.